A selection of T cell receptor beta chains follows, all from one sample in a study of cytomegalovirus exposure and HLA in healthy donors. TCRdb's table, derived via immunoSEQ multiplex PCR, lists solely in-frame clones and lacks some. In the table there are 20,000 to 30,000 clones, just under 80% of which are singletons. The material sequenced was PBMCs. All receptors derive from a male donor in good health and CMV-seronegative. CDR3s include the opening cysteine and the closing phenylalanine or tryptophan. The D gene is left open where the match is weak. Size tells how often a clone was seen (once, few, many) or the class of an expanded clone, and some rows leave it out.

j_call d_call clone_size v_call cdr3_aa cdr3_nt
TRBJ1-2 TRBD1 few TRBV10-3 CAISELVTGNGYTF TGTGCCATCAGTGAGTTAGTGACAGGGAATGGCTACACCTTC
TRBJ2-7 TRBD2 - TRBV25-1 CASSGTSGGGSEQYF TGTGCCAGCAGTGGGACTAGCGGGGGAGGATCCGAGCAGTACTTC
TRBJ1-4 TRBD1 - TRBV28 CASTPGGNEKLFF TGTGCCAGCACCCCAGGGGGGAATGAAAAACTGTTTTTT
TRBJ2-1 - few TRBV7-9 CASSSTRRGSVDNEQFF TGTGCCAGCAGCTCCACGAGACGGGGGAGCGTCGACAATGAGCAGTTCTTC
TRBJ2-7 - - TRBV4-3 CASSHIGRGGSYEQYF TGCGCCAGCAGCCATATAGGGCGGGGAGGTTCCTACGAGCAGTACTTC
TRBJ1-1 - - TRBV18 CASSREENTEAFF TGTGCCAGCTCACGAGAGGAGAACACTGAAGCTTTCTTT
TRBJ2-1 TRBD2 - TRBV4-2 CASSQGQRDYNEQFF TGTGCCAGCAGCCAAGGCCAGCGGGACTACAATGAGCAGTTCTTC
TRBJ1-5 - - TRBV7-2 CASSPRGAARQPQHF TGTGCCAGCAGCCCCCGGGGGGCCGCGCGTCAGCCCCAGCATTTT
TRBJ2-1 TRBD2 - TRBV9 CASSFSGGENNEQFF TGTGCCAGCAGCTTTAGCGGGGGGGAAAACAATGAGCAGTTCTTC
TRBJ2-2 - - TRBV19 CASSQGEAGQLFF TGTGCCAGTAGTCAAGGGGAGGCCGGGCAGCTGTTTTTT
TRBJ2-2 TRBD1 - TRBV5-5 CASSLGAGQVNTGELFF TGTGCCAGCAGCTTGGGGGCGGGACAGGTGAACACCGGGGAGCTGTTTTTT
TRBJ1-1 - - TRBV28 CASSYPGGNTEAFF TGTGCCAGCAGCTATCCCGGGGGGAACACTGAAGCTTTCTTT
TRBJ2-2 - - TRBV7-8 CASSSKQYGELFF TGTGCCAGCAGCTCGAAACAATACGGGGAGCTGTTTTTT
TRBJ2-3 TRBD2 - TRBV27 CASSWGGADTQYF TGTGCCAGCAGTTGGGGGGGTGCGGATACGCAGTATTTT
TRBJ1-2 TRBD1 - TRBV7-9 CASSLGQVLEGYTF TGTGCCAGCAGCCTAGGACAGGTTCTTGAAGGCTACACCTTC
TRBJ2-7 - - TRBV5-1 CASTWDTFSYEQYF TGCGCCAGCACCTGGGACACCTTCTCCTACGAGCAGTACTTC
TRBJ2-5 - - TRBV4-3 CASSQERKETQYF TGCGCCAGCAGCCAAGAGCGAAAAGAGACCCAGTACTTC
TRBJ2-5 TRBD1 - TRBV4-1 CASSHESTGVWEQYF TGCGCCAGCAGCCATGAGTCGACAGGGGTTTGGGAGCAGTACTTC
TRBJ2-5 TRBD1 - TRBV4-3 CASSQGTGQETQYF TGCGCCAGCAGCCAAGGGACAGGCCAAGAGACCCAGTACTTC
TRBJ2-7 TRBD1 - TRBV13 CASSPRTGVDDEQYF TGTGCCAGCAGCCCAAGGACAGGGGTTGACGACGAGCAGTACTTC